One TCR beta chain is described in this entry. Its antigen remains unknown. These data are taken from a study of cytomegalovirus exposure and HLA in healthy donors. Regarding the study as a whole: Later analysis demonstrated an association between a missense DCLRE1C variant and TCR beta V- and J-gene trimming.

Germline CDR1 is SGHTA and CDR2 is FQGNSA. The germline V and J ends were trimmed by 1 base and 6 bases, with 10 bases remaining between them. This CDR3 has 13 residues. PCR primers comprised 60 Vbeta and 13 Jbeta primers. In the authors' methods: Approximately 73 million unique TCR beta chains, 10 million to 14 million shared, were counted in a later analysis. Method: immunoSEQ multiplex PCR; TCRdb's copy keeps in-frame clones and lacks some. D and trimming come from the DNA, and the V and J calls and clone size come from that table. The table records some 140,000 clones, 79% of them present only once.

The source is a man under 40 in good health and CMV-seropositive. The rearrangement links TRBV7-2 to TRBJ2-7, with a tentative D call TRBD2 (6 bases). The material sequenced was PBMCs. The CDR3 region has the DNA TGTGCCAGCAGCTTAGGACTAGTTCGCGAGCAGTACTTC. It encodes CASSLGLVREQYF. Full variable domain (rest looked up from reference TRBV7-2 and TRBJ2-7): GAGVSQSPSNKVTEKGKDVELRCDPISGHTALYWYRQSLGQGLEFLIYFQGNSAPDKSGLPSDRFSAERTGGSVSTLTIQRTQQEDSAVYLCASSLGLVREQYFGPGTRLTVT.